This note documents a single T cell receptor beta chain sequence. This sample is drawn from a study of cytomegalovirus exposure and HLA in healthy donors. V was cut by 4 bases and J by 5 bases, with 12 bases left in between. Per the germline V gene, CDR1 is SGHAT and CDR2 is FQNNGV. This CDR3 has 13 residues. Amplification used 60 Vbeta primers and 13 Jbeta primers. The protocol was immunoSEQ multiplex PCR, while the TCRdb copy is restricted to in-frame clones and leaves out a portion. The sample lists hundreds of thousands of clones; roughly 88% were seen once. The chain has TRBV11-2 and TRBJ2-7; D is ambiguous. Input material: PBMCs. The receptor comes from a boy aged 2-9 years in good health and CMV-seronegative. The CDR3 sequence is CASSSHRSHEQYF. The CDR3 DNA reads TGTGCCAGCAGCTCCCACCGAAGCCACGAGCAGTACTTC.